The 13 T cell receptor beta chains below come from one sample, sequenced in a study of T cell repertoires in cytomegalovirus infection (dated by TCRdb to about 2019). Data came from an Illumina HiSeq 1500. In TCRdb, the public reads were trimmed at Q25 with fastp and aligned with MiXCR, with productive beta chains retained. A single entry per CDR3 protein holds the most common genes and DNA from its merged rows. The table for this sample lists more than 400,000 distinct CDR3 sequences; about 25% of them were counted only once. Less than 15% of the sample is taken by the ten largest. The sample taken for sequencing was PBMCs. Every receptor here comes from a human donor in good health (CMV status not recorded). Some clones in this sample may be carry-over from other donors' samples.

The chain recombines TRBV6-1 with TRBJ1-4; 8 bases fit TRBD1. With V trimmed by 1 base and J by 5 bases, 6 bases remained unmatched. This CDR3 has 16 amino acids. From germline, CDR1 is MNHNS and CDR2 SASEGT. This CDR3 reads CASSEVRRQGNEKLFF. The CDR3 bases are TGTGCCAGCAGTGAAGTAAGAAGACAGGGGAATGAAAAACTGTTTTTT.

The sample holds a few counts of this clonotype. The chain joins TRBV7-9 to TRBJ1-3, with TRBD1 matching over 7 bases. Germline CDR1 and CDR2: SEHNR and FQNEAQ (reference sequence). This CDR3 region has 16 residues. J was trimmed by 0 bases and V by 4 bases; bases with no gene match: 6. CDR3 bases: TGTGCCAGCAGCTCGGACAGGCCGAGCTCTGGAAACACCATATATTTT. Translating it yields CASSSDRPSSGNTIYF.

Only one count was recorded for this clonotype. A much larger clonotype is one base distant, so this may be a read error. The chain is built from TRBV7-9 and TRBJ1-4; D might be TRBD1 (6 bases). CDR1 and CDR2 (germline): SEHNR, FQNEAQ (reference sequence). The CDR3 consists of 15 residues. Trimming pared 0 bases from V and 7 bases from J, leaving 12 bases between. The CDR3 reads CASSLARTVGEKLFF. The DNA for the CDR3 is TGTGCCAGCAGCTTAGCACGGACAGTGGGTGAAAAACTGTTTTTT.

This clonotype was counted only a few times. V gene TRBV7-3 combines with J gene TRBJ2-3; D remains ambiguous. The CDR3 length is 14 residues. V shed 3 bases and J shed 5 bases, with 12 bases lying between them. The germline V gene has CDR1 SGHTA and CDR2 FQGTGA. DNA of the CDR3: TGTGCCAGCAGCTTCGACTCGAATCGAGATACGCAGTATTTT. As protein: CASSFDSNRDTQYF.

The chain combines TRBV7-6 with TRBJ2-3; a possible D gene is TRBD2 (6 bases). Germline V CDR1 and CDR2: SGHVS, FNYEAQ. This CDR3 is 14 amino acids long. Trimming shortened V by 7 bases and J by 3 bases, and 14 bases separated the two germline ends. CDR3 in DNA: TGTGCCAGCAACTCAGGAGGGGCAACAGATACGCAGTATTTT. Protein: CASNSGGATDTQYF.

This chain connects TRBV7-9 to TRBJ1-1; D unresolved. This CDR3 has 15 amino acids. Looked up from germline, CDR1 is SEHNR and CDR2 is FQNEAQ (reference sequence). With 1 base removed from V and 0 bases from J, the gap between germline ends came to 9 bases. Here the CDR3 reads CASSLVPGMNTEAFF. The CDR3 DNA sequence: TGTGCCAGCAGCTTAGTTCCAGGCATGAACACTGAAGCTTTCTTT.

This clonotype was observed a handful of times. The chain employs TRBV19 and TRBJ2-3; TRBD1 is a possible D gene (6 bases). The CDR3 runs to 16 residues. Germline loops: CDR1 LNHDA, CDR2 SQIVND (reference sequence). Trimming stripped 0 bases from V and 1 base from J, with 11 bases between. The DNA of the CDR3 is TGTGCCAGTAGTATAGATCCCAGGGGTGGCACAGATACGCAGTATTTT. Translation gives CASSIDPRGGTDTQYF.

The rearrangement joins TRBV28 to TRBJ2-7; TRBD1 aligns across 7 bases. This CDR3 has 18 amino acids. J gave up 6 bases and V 4 bases, and 21 bases lay outside the gene matches. Germline V gene sequence: CDR1 MDHEN, CDR2 SYDVKM. In DNA form, the CDR3 reads TGTGCCAGCAGTTCGAACGGGCCTGGGACACAGGGGATCGGCGAGCAGTACTTC. This sequence encodes CASSSNGPGTQGIGEQYF.

At least ten counts were recorded for this clonotype. V gene TRBV7-2 combines with J gene TRBJ2-5; 8 bases match TRBD2. The J segment lost 4 bases and the V segment lost 1 base, leaving 5 bases of the junction unmatched. The CDR3 is made up of 15 amino acids. The germline V gene has CDR1 SGHTA and CDR2 FQGNSA. The CDR3 nucleotides are TGTGCCAGCAGCTTAGAAAGCGGGAGAGTAGAGACCCAGTACTTC. This codes for CASSLESGRVETQYF. The whole variable domain, remainder taken from reference TRBV7-2 and TRBJ2-5, is GAGVSQSPSNKVTEKGKDVELRCDPISGHTALYWYRQSLGQGLEFLIYFQGNSAPDKSGLPSDRFSAERTGGSVSTLTIQRTQQEDSAVYLCASSLESGRVETQYFGPGTRLLVL.

This clonotype was recorded at least ten times. This chain joins TRBV10-3 and TRBJ2-3; TRBD2 matches 9 bases. The V gene's germline CDR1 is ENHRY and CDR2 SYGVKD. The CDR3 runs to 16 residues. V lost 4 bases to trimming and J lost 4 bases; unmatched junction nucleotides: 9. The CDR3 DNA follows: TGTGCCATCAGTGTGCTGCCTAGCGGGAACGCAGATACGCAGTATTTT. Its protein product is CAISVLPSGNADTQYF.

The CDR3 loop reads CASSFDPSTDTQYF. The CDR3 DNA follows: TGTGCCAGCAGCTTCGACCCTAGCACAGATACGCAGTATTTT. The rearrangement links TRBV7-2 to TRBJ2-3; D is ambiguous. Trimming took off 3 bases at V and 0 bases at J, with 7 bases between the two ends. CDR3 length equals 14 residues. Germline CDR1 is SGHTA and CDR2 is FQGNSA.

CDR3 sequence: CASVRTGGGKLFF. The CDR3 DNA sequence: TGTGCCAGCGTCCGGACAGGGGGCGGAAAACTGTTTTTT. The J gene is TRBJ1-4, the V gene TRBV7-9; 11 bases match TRBD1. Unmatched junction bases numbered 6, after V lost 8 bases and J lost 10 bases. This CDR3 region has 13 residues. Germline V CDR1 and CDR2: SEHNR, FQNEAQ (reference sequence). Combining the CDR3 with reference TRBV7-9 and TRBJ1-4 gives the whole variable domain DTGVSQNPRHKITKRGQNVTFRCDPISEHNRLYWYRQTLGQGPEFLTYFQNEAQLEKSRLLSDRFSAERPKGSFSTLEIQRTEQGDSAMYLCASVRTGGGKLFFGSGTQLSVL.

This clonotype has a handful of counts. This chain joins TRBV19 and TRBJ2-2; possible D gene TRBD1, 7 bases. Germline-derived CDR1 and CDR2 are LNHDA and SQIVND (reference sequence). This CDR3 has 14 amino acids. V gave up 5 bases and J gave up 4 bases, with 11 bases separating them. The CDR3 spells CASSPQGGTGELFF. CDR3 DNA: TGTGCCAGTAGTCCCCAGGGGGGCACCGGGGAGCTGTTTTTT.